Presented here are 12 T cell receptor beta chains from one specimen sequenced in a study of siplizumab effects on memory and regulatory T cells. Produced via immunoSEQ multiplex PCR; TCRdb's table is partial and in-frame only. The sample lists roughly 120,000 clones; around 94% were seen once. Source material: non-Treg CD4+ T cells sorted from blood. These receptors came from a human donor in good health.

The chain recombines TRBV5-1 with TRBJ2-7, with TRBD1 matching 11 bases. This CDR3 region has 15 residues. Per germline, CDR1 SGHRS and CDR2 YFSETQ. Trimming at V came to 1 base and at J to 6 bases, leaving 6 bases not matched to a gene. The chain's CDR3 is CASSLRGQGGGEQYF. The CDR3 DNA reads TGCGCCAGCAGCTTGCGGGGACAGGGGGGGGGCGAGCAGTACTTC.

The chain recombines TRBV18 with TRBJ2-7; 7 nucleotides align to TRBD1. This CDR3 region has 13 residues. V shed 0 bases, J shed 8 bases, and the junction held 4 bases outside the gene matches. Germline V gene data show CDR1 as KGHSH and CDR2 as LQKENI. The CDR3: CASSPPTGQKQYF. Here the CDR3 DNA reads TGTGCCAGCTCACCACCGACAGGGCAAAAGCAGTACTTC.

The rearrangement joins TRBV4-2 to TRBJ2-3; 7 bases fit TRBD1. This CDR3 is built from 17 residues. The V segment lost 0 bases and the J segment 0 bases; nucleotides outside the gene matches: 6. Germline V CDR1 and CDR2: LGHNA, YNFKEQ. DNA for the CDR3: TGTGCCAGCAGCCAAGACACAGGGGTTAAAAGCACAGATACGCAGTATTTT. Protein: CASSQDTGVKSTDTQYF.

The chain is built from TRBV6-5 and TRBJ1-6; maybe TRBD1 (6 bases). V was cut by 0 bases and J by 7 bases, with 13 bases left in between. CDR1 and CDR2 from the germline V gene are MNHEY and SVGAGI. The CDR3 has 16 amino acids. The CDR3 bases are TGTGCCAGCAGTTACTCGAGCGGGGGGCCGAATTCACCCCTCCACTTT. Its protein is CASSYSSGGPNSPLHF.

The chain uses TRBV2 and TRBJ2-3; D not certain. Germline V gene sequence: CDR1 SNHLY, CDR2 FYNNEI. V gave up 10 bases and J gave up 0 bases, with 14 bases separating them. The CDR3 loop spans 14 amino acids. The CDR3 loop is CAIKGSASTDTQYF. CDR3 DNA: TGTGCCATCAAAGGGTCAGCTAGCACAGATACGCAGTATTTT. Supplemented by reference TRBV2 and TRBJ2-3, the full variable domain reads EPEVTQTPSHQVTQMGQEVILRCVPISNHLYFYWYRQILGQKVEFLVSFYNNEISEKSEIFDDQFSVERPDGSNFTLKIRSTKLEDSAMYFCAIKGSASTDTQYFGPGTRLTVL.

The chain uses TRBV6-5 and TRBJ2-3, with D perhaps matching TRBD1 (6 bases). The CDR3 loop spans 14 amino acids. Looked up from germline, CDR1 is MNHEY and CDR2 is SVGAGI. V dropped 6 bases and J dropped 6 bases, with 16 bases sitting between them. CDR3 sequence (DNA): TGTGCCAGCAGGCGGACAGTAGGACTGGATACGCAGTATTTT. This translates into CASRRTVGLDTQYF.

The rearrangement joins TRBV19 to TRBJ1-5; D is unclear. Germline CDR1 and CDR2: LNHDA and SQIVND (reference sequence). V gave up 3 bases and J gave up 7 bases, with 7 bases separating them. This CDR3 spans 12 amino acids. The chain's CDR3 is CASSIPPQPQHF. The DNA for the CDR3 is TGTGCCAGTAGTATTCCGCCCCAGCCCCAGCATTTT.

V is TRBV4-2 and J is TRBJ2-5, with 10 bases lining up with TRBD2. The CDR3 is made up of 19 amino acids. CDR1 LGHNA and CDR2 YNFKEQ come from the germline V gene. V lost 0 bases, J lost 3 bases, and 13 bases stayed unmatched. The CDR3 DNA reads TGTGCCAGCAGCCAAGATAGAGGTGGCCCAAGCGGGGGGGAAGAGACCCAGTACTTC. Translation gives CASSQDRGGPSGGEETQYF.

The rearrangement uses TRBV9 and TRBJ1-2; D not certain. The V gene lost 0 bases and the J gene lost 2 bases, with 8 bases spanning the gap. The germline V gene has CDR1 SGDLS and CDR2 YYNGEE. The CDR3 contains 14 residues. Written as DNA, the CDR3 is TGTGCCAGCAGCGTAGGAAACACAAACTATGGCTACACCTTC. Amino acid sequence: CASSVGNTNYGYTF.

This rearrangement joins TRBV30 to TRBJ2-2, with 11 bases aligning to TRBD2. The CDR3 consists of 14 residues. The ends lost 7 bases at V and 6 bases at J; junction bases unmatched: 7. Germline lookup yields CDR1 GTSNPN and CDR2 SVGIG (reference sequence). Written as DNA, the CDR3 is TGTGCCTCCCATAGCGGGAGGGGCGCCGGGGAGCTGTTTTTT. Translating it yields CASHSGRGAGELFF. The whole variable domain, remainder taken from reference TRBV30 and TRBJ2-2, is SQTIHQWPATLVQPVGSPLSLECTVEGTSNPNLYWYRQAAGRGLQLLFYSVGIGQISSEVPQNLSASRPQDRQFILSSKKLLLSDSGFYLCASHSGRGAGELFFGEGSRLTVL.

This chain uses TRBV5-1 with TRBJ1-3, with 8 bases lining up with TRBD1. The CDR3 runs to 15 residues. CDR1 and CDR2 (germline): SGHRS, YFSETQ. Trimming took 4 bases from V and 0 from J; bases not matched to a gene: 3. The chain's CDR3 is CASSGGTGSGNTIYF. CDR3 DNA sequence: TGCGCCAGCAGCGGTGGGACAGGCTCTGGAAACACCATATATTTT.

The V gene is TRBV5-5, the J gene TRBJ2-5, with D possibly matching TRBD2 (6 bases). Germline V CDR1 and CDR2: SGHKS, YYEKEE (reference sequence). V lost 0 bases and J lost 3, with 6 bases in between. This CDR3 comprises 13 residues. The CDR3 region has the DNA TGTGCCAGCAGCTTGGGCGGGAAAGAGACCCAGTACTTC. Its translation is CASSLGGKETQYF.